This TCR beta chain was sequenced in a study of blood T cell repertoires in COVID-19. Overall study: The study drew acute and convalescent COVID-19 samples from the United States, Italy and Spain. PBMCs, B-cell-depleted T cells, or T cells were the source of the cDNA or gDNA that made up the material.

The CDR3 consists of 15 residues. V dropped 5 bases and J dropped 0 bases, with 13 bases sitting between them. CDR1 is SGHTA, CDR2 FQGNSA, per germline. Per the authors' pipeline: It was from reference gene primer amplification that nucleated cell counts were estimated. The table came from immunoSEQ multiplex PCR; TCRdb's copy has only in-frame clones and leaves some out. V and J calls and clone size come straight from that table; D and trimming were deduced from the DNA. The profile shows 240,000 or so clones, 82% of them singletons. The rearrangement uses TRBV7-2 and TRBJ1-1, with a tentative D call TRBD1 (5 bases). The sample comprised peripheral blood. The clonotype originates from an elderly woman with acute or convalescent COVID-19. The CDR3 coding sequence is TGTGCCAGCAGCCTTACAGGCCTCATGAACACTGAAGCTTTCTTT. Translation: CASSLTGLMNTEAFF.